This entry lists 19 T cell receptor beta chains sequenced from one sample in a study of control samples from healthy donors and cancer patients. The table came from immunoSEQ multiplex PCR; TCRdb's copy has only in-frame clones and leaves some out. Of roughly 100,000 clones in the sample, about four fifths were seen once. Sequencing used blood. The source of these receptors is a woman aged 45-65 years in good health.

This sequence joins TRBV27 and TRBJ1-2, with 8 bases fitting TRBD1. Losses at the gene ends were 5 bases for V and 4 bases for J; bases not matched to a gene: 9. CDR3 size: 15 residues. The germline V gene encodes CDR1 MNHEY and CDR2 SMNVEV (reference sequence). The CDR3 DNA sequence: TGTGCCAGCAGTCCCCGGAGGACAGGGACCTATGGCTACACCTTC. It yields the protein CASSPRRTGTYGYTF.

The rearrangement joins TRBV10-1 to TRBJ1-1; D not certain. Trimming pared 9 bases from V and 1 base from J, leaving 6 bases between. The length of the CDR3 is 11 residues. Germline CDR1 reads WNHNN; CDR2 reads SYGVQD (reference sequence). The DNA for the CDR3 is TGCGCCAGTAAGAAGAACACTGAAGCTTTCTTT. Protein: CASKKNTEAFF.

The J gene is TRBJ1-1, the V gene TRBV4-2; 7 bases align to TRBD1. CDR3 length: 16 residues. Trimming took 3 bases from V and 1 from J; bases not matched to a gene: 8. Germline V gene data show CDR1 as LGHNA and CDR2 as YNFKEQ. CDR3 in amino acids: CASSQTPRGQNTEAFF. The CDR3 bases are TGTGCCAGCAGCCAGACACCGAGGGGGCAGAACACTGAAGCTTTCTTT.

The genes are TRBV6-2 or TRBV6-3 and TRBJ2-1; 8 bases are shared with TRBD2. The CDR3 totals 15 residues. V shed 6 bases and J 0 bases; nucleotides not matched to a gene: 4. Per the germline V gene, CDR1 is MNHEY and CDR2 is SVGEGT. CDR3 bases: TGTGCCAGCAGCCGTAGCGGGACCTCCTACAATGAGCAGTTCTTC. Translation gives CASSRSGTSYNEQFF.

This sequence joins TRBV5-1 and TRBJ2-3; 7 bases are a match to TRBD2. Trimming at V came to 0 bases and at J to 3 bases, leaving 7 bases not matched to a gene. Germline V CDR1 and CDR2: SGHRS, YFSETQ. This CDR3 is built from 16 residues. The CDR3 region has the DNA TGCGCCAGCAGCTTGGACGGAGGCGGGAGAACAGATACGCAGTATTTT. Translated: CASSLDGGGRTDTQYF. Combining the CDR3 with reference TRBV5-1 and TRBJ2-3 gives the whole variable domain KAGVTQTPRYLIKTRGQQVTLSCSPISGHRSVSWYQQTPGQGLQFLFEYFSETQRNKGNFPGRFSGRQFSNSRSEMNVSTLELGDSALYLCASSLDGGGRTDTQYFGPGTRLTVL.

Concerning this clone: Other DNA sequences of this sample code for an identical CDR3. In nucleotides, the CDR3 is TGCGCCAGCAGCTTGCAGGGTTATGAGCAGTTCTTC. It yields the protein CASSLQGYEQFF. The V call is TRBV5-1, the J call TRBJ2-1, with D possibly being TRBD1 (5 bases). Trimming removed 1 base at V and 8 bases at J, with 7 bases between. The CDR3 consists of 12 residues. Per germline, CDR1 SGHRS and CDR2 YFSETQ.

This rearrangement joins TRBV20-1 to TRBJ2-7, with 8 positions matching TRBD1. V lost 7 bases to trimming and J lost 5 bases; unmatched junction nucleotides: 4. Germline CDR1 and CDR2: DFQATT and SNEGSKA (reference sequence). This CDR3 region has 11 residues. This CDR3 reads CSVQGDHEQYF. CDR3 coding DNA: TGCAGTGTACAGGGGGACCACGAGCAGTACTTC.

The chain is built from TRBV2 and TRBJ2-7, with D perhaps matching TRBD1 (5 bases). Germline V gene lookup returns CDR1 SNHLY and CDR2 FYNNEI. The V and J ends lost 3 bases and 3 bases respectively, with 12 bases between them. The CDR3 extends over 14 amino acids. CDR3 nucleotide sequence: TGTGCCAGCAGTGACTGGCAGGGCGACTACGAGCAGTACTTC. This gives the protein CASSDWQGDYEQYF.

This clone has more than one count but fewer than ten. The V call is TRBV2, the J call TRBJ1-4; TRBD1 is a possible D gene (6 bases). The length of the CDR3 is 14 residues. The germline V gene has CDR1 SNHLY and CDR2 FYNNEI. The V end lost 6 bases, the J end lost 8 bases, and 16 bases lay between the germline ends. The CDR3 sequence: CASSLQGAGEKLFF. As DNA, the CDR3 is TGTGCCAGCAGCCTACAGGGCGCTGGCGAAAAACTGTTTTTT.

Remarks on this clone: The sample carries other DNA sequences with the same CDR3. This chain connects TRBV7-8 to TRBJ1-5; TRBD1 agrees at 11 bases. The germline gives CDR1 SGHVS, CDR2 FQNEAQ. The CDR3 has 16 residues. Unmatched junction bases numbered 6, after V lost 5 bases and J lost 3 bases. Here the CDR3 DNA reads TGTGCCAGCAGCCCAGGGACAGGGGGGGTCAATCAGCCCCAGCATTTT. Translating gives CASSPGTGGVNQPQHF.

The count of this clone is one. The chain joins TRBV19 to TRBJ1-5; D is undetermined. The CDR3 consists of 15 residues. V was shortened by 3 bases and J by 9 bases, with 18 bases between the two germline ends. Germline assignment: CDR1 LNHDA and CDR2 SQIVND (reference sequence). The DNA of the CDR3 is TGTGCCAGTAGTATTTCCGGGTTTCCGTTGGGGCCCCAGCATTTT. This gives the protein CASSISGFPLGPQHF.

V is TRBV4-2 and J is TRBJ2-7, with unresolved D. The germline V gene has CDR1 LGHNA and CDR2 YNFKEQ. CDR3 length: 13 amino acids. The V and J ends lost 0 bases and 9 bases respectively, with 12 bases between them. CDR3 loop: CASSQDLKLGQYF. CDR3 coding DNA: TGTGCCAGCAGCCAAGATCTTAAGCTGGGGCAGTACTTC.

Ten or more counts support this clone. This chain uses TRBV25-1 with TRBJ2-3, with D perhaps TRBD2 (7 bases). The CDR3 spans 13 residues. CDR1 MGHDK and CDR2 SYGVNS come from the germline V gene. Between the trimmed V and J ends, which lost 6 bases and 3 bases, there was a span of 10 bases. The CDR3 loop is CASRRGGTDTQYF. CDR3 bases: TGTGCCAGCAGGAGGGGGGGGACAGATACGCAGTATTTT.

The chain uses TRBV6-5 and TRBJ2-7; 7 nucleotides line up with TRBD1. Germline-derived CDR1 and CDR2 are MNHEY and SVGAGI. The length of the CDR3 is 15 residues. V gave up 5 bases and J gave up 0 bases; unmatched junction bases: 7. DNA for the CDR3: TGTGCCAGCAGTCAGGGACAGCGAAGCTCCTACGAGCAGTACTTC. As protein: CASSQGQRSSYEQYF.

This clone was seen a handful of times. The chain couples TRBV7-2 to TRBJ2-1, with 12 bases lining up with TRBD1. This CDR3 has 15 residues. Unmatched junction bases numbered 5, after V lost 1 base and J lost 10 bases. CDR1 and CDR2 (germline): SGHTA, FQGNSA. The CDR3 region has the DNA TGTGCCAGCAGCTTAGGGGACAGGGGGCGACGGGAGCAGTTCTTC. Translated, it gives CASSLGDRGRREQFF. The entire variable domain, with the rest obtained from reference TRBV7-2 and TRBJ2-1, is as follows: GAGVSQSPSNKVTEKGKDVELRCDPISGHTALYWYRQSLGQGLEFLIYFQGNSAPDKSGLPSDRFSAERTGGSVSTLTIQRTQQEDSAVYLCASSLGDRGRREQFFGPGTRLTVL.

This chain connects TRBV3-1 (or the pseudogene TRBV3-2) to TRBJ1-3; D is unresolved. The CDR3 contains 17 residues. Trimming took off 8 bases at V and 2 bases at J, with 22 bases between the two ends. From germline, CDR1 is LGHDT and CDR2 YNNKEL (reference sequence). CDR3 DNA: TGTGCCAGCTTGTCCCACAACTCATTGAAGACTGGAAACACCATATATTTT. It specifies CASLSHNSLKTGNTIYF.

V is TRBV7-2 and J is TRBJ1-4; D is undetermined. Trimming removed 6 bases at V and 0 bases at J, with 8 bases between. Germline-derived CDR1 and CDR2 are SGHTA and FQGNSA. The CDR3 is 14 residues long. The CDR3, as DNA: TGTGCCAGCAGTCCCGATGCAACTAATGAAAAACTGTTTTTT. It specifies CASSPDATNEKLFF. Looking up the rest from reference TRBV7-2 and TRBJ1-4 gives the full variable domain: GAGVSQSPSNKVTEKGKDVELRCDPISGHTALYWYRQSLGQGLEFLIYFQGNSAPDKSGLPSDRFSAERTGGSVSTLTIQRTQQEDSAVYLCASSPDATNEKLFFGSGTQLSVL.

The chain is built from TRBV28 and TRBJ1-2; D is ambiguous. Germline-derived CDR1 and CDR2 are MDHEN and SYDVKM. V was trimmed by 3 bases and J by 0 bases, leaving 5 bases between them. The CDR3 is made up of 13 amino acids. The CDR3 protein is CASSLGTNYGYTF. DNA for the CDR3: TGTGCCAGCAGTTTGGGGACTAACTATGGCTACACCTTC.

The chain's CDR3 is CATSSGEAWAEAFF. The CDR3 DNA is TGTGCCACCAGCAGCGGTGAGGCCTGGGCTGAAGCTTTCTTT. This chain uses TRBV15 with TRBJ1-1, with D uncertain. Germline CDR1 reads LNHNV; CDR2 reads YYDKDF (reference sequence). The ends were cut back, 3 bases at V and 6 bases at J, with 14 bases in the middle. The length of the CDR3 is 14 residues.